A single sample is the source of the 3 T cell receptor beta chains below, sequenced in a study of OX40 agonist ivuxolimab in advanced cancers. Generated by immunoSEQ multiplex PCR, the TCRdb table keeps only in-frame clones and is missing some. This table has more than 50,000 clones, 87% appearing once. The source was CD4+ or CD8+ T cells sorted from blood, collected in a trial of the OX40 agonist ivuxolimab. The receptors were sampled from an adult with an advanced solid tumor such as melanoma, head and neck, liver or kidney cancer.

V usage is TRBV2 and J usage is TRBJ2-1, with D perhaps TRBD1 or TRBD2 (5 bases each). V shed 6 bases and J shed 8 bases, with 14 bases lying between them. CDR3 size: 13 residues. Germline CDR1 and CDR2: SNHLY and FYNNEI. The CDR3 DNA reads TGTGCCAGCAGCCGGGATTTAGGGGATGAGCAGTTCTTC. Translation: CASSRDLGDEQFF.

The chain employs TRBV4-2 and TRBJ2-5; TRBD2 agrees at 10 bases. V was clipped by 0 bases and J by 9 bases; unmatched bases: 4. The germline gives CDR1 LGHNA, CDR2 YNFKEQ. This CDR3 comprises 14 residues. CDR3 protein: CASSQDTSGGAQYF. CDR3 DNA: TGTGCCAGCAGCCAAGATACGAGCGGGGGGGCCCAGTACTTC.

The chain recombines TRBV14 with TRBJ1-2; the D gene is possibly TRBD1 (6 bases). The CDR3 totals 13 residues. Per germline, CDR1 SGHDN and CDR2 FVKESK. V dropped 4 bases and J dropped 6 bases, with 12 bases sitting between them. Here the CDR3 DNA reads TGTGCCAGCAGCCTCAGGGGACCCGATGGCTACACCTTC. It is translated as CASSLRGPDGYTF.